Listed below are T cell receptor beta chains from one sample, sequenced in a study of regulatory T cells in long-lasting Graves disease. One entry per CDR3 protein results from TCRdb running MiXCR on the multiplex PCR reads. The sample has under 250,000 distinct CDR3 sequences; 20% to 25% are singletons. The sequencing used peripheral blood mononuclear cells (PBMCs), collected at new diagnosis, from a patient treated with antithyroid drugs. These receptors all come from a female donor with Graves disease. CDR3s include the opening cysteine and the closing phenylalanine or tryptophan. A D gene is named only where the DNA matches it firmly. Only some rows state a clone size, as once, few, many or a class for expanded clones.

TRBJ2-3	many	TRBD2	TRBV2	CASGRTSGRTDTQYF	TGTGCCAGCGGGAGGACTAGCGGGAGGACAGATACGCAGTATTTT
TRBJ2-3	once	TRBD1	TRBV27	CASRRGTGDTQYF	TGTGCCAGCAGGAGAGGGACAGGGGATACGCAGTATTTT
TRBJ2-7	many	TRBD1	TRBV7-8	CASSSGVGTGSEQYF	TGTGCCAGCAGCTCAGGGGTAGGGACAGGGAGCGAGCAGTACTTC
TRBJ2-1	many	.	TRBV20-1	CSASPPYLSEQFF	TGCAGTGCTAGCCCTCCTTATCTCTCTGAGCAGTTCTTC
TRBJ1-2	.	.	TRBV6-1	CASSRQLTPNYGYTF	TGTGCCAGCAGTAGACAGTTAACCCCTAACTATGGCTACACCTTC
TRBJ2-1	many	.	TRBV4-3	CASSQERGPLNEQFF	TGCGCCAGCAGCCAAGAGAGGGGCCCCCTCAATGAGCAGTTCTTC
TRBJ2-7	many	TRBD1	TRBV30	CAWSGDRNYEQYF	TGTGCCTGGAGTGGGGACAGAAACTACGAGCAGTACTTC
TRBJ1-2	.	.	TRBV4-3	CASSHEIYGYTF	TGCGCCAGCAGCCACGAGATATATGGCTACACCTTC
TRBJ1-1	many	.	TRBV29-1	CSVEVRGVDTEAFF	TGCAGCGTTGAAGTGCGGGGGGTGGACACTGAAGCTTTCTTT
TRBJ2-1	many	TRBD2	TRBV5-1	CASTPGGGYNEQFF	TGCGCCAGCACCCCGGGCGGGGGGTACAATGAGCAGTTCTTC
TRBJ2-3	many	TRBD2	TRBV20-1	CSALSGGLQYF	TGCAGTGCTCTTAGCGGGGGGTTGCAGTATTTT
TRBJ2-3	.	TRBD2	TRBV6-1	CASTLLAGSADTQYF	TGTGCCAGCACCCTTCTAGCGGGAAGCGCAGATACGCAGTATTTT
TRBJ1-2	many	.	TRBV5-5	CASSYPRTNYGYTF	TGTGCCAGCAGCTACCCCAGAACTAACTATGGCTACACCTTC
TRBJ1-1	many	TRBD1	TRBV19	CASSNRDRAEAFF	TGTGCCAGTAGTAACCGGGACAGGGCTGAAGCTTTCTTT
TRBJ2-5	many	.	TRBV7-2	CASSPYSETQYF	TGTGCCAGCAGCCCCTATTCGGAGACCCAGTACTTC
TRBJ1-1	many	TRBD1	TRBV4-3	CASSQAWDRGAGTEAFF	TGCGCCAGCAGCCAGGCTTGGGACAGGGGTGCGGGGACTGAAGCTTTCTTT
TRBJ1-5	many	.	TRBV6-2/TRBV6-3	CASSYRGWQPQHF	TGTGCCAGCAGTTACAGGGGATGGCAGCCCCAGCATTTT
TRBJ2-1	many	.	TRBV28	CASSARVDEQFF	TGTGCCAGCAGTGCCAGGGTAGATGAGCAGTTCTTC
TRBJ1-1	many	.	TRBV2	CASSDQVNTEAFF	TGTGCCAGCAGTGACCAGGTGAACACTGAAGCTTTCTTT
TRBJ1-2	few	.	TRBV6-7	CASSYSNRGAHYGYTF	TGTGCCAGCAGTTACTCGAATCGAGGGGCACACTATGGCTACACCTTC
TRBJ1-6	many	TRBD1	TRBV18	CASSRTDRADSPLHF	TGTGCCAGCTCACGTACGGACAGGGCAGACTCACCCCTCCACTTT
TRBJ2-4	many	.	TRBV29-1	CSAGPGLNIQYF	TGCAGCGCGGGGCCAGGATTAAACATTCAGTACTTC
TRBJ2-7	.	TRBD1	TRBV7-9	CASSLRTGAYEQYF	TGTGCCAGCAGCTTAAGGACAGGGGCCTACGAGCAGTACTTC
TRBJ2-1	.	.	TRBV12-3/TRBV12-4	CASSQPYNEQFF	TGTGCCAGCAGCCAGCCTTACAATGAGCAGTTCTTC
TRBJ1-6	.	.	TRBV7-9	CASSRLQGSNSPLHF	TGTGCCAGCAGCCGTTTACAGGGTAGCAATTCACCCCTCCACTTT
TRBJ2-4	once	TRBD1	TRBV28	CASREGTGDRDIQYF	TGTGCCAGCAGGGAGGGGACAGGGGATCGGGACATTCAGTACTTC
TRBJ2-7	few	.	TRBV7-2	CASSETGLSYEQYF	TGTGCCAGCAGCGAAACAGGGTTATCCTACGAGCAGTACTTC
TRBJ1-1	many	.	TRBV7-2	CASSLNKNTEAFF	TGTGCCAGCAGCTTAAACAAGAACACTGAAGCTTTCTTT
TRBJ1-4	many	.	TRBV7-9	CASSRGRSEKLFF	TGTGCCAGCAGCCGCGGGAGATCTGAAAAACTGTTTTTT
TRBJ2-7	many	TRBD1	TRBV4-3	CASSQGRTGTYEQYF	TGCGCCAGCAGCCAAGGACGGACAGGGACCTACGAGCAGTACTTC
TRBJ2-7	many	.	TRBV7-2	CASSLGGGGGYEQYF	TGTGCCAGCAGCTTAGGGGGGGGCGGCGGATACGAGCAGTACTTC
TRBJ2-1	.	TRBD1	TRBV2	CASSDRTGRDNEQFF	TGTGCCAGCAGTGATCGGACAGGTAGAGACAATGAGCAGTTCTTC
TRBJ2-7	many	.	TRBV7-2	CASSRITSSYEQYF	TGTGCCAGCAGCCGGATCACTTCCTCCTACGAGCAGTACTTC
TRBJ1-1	many	.	TRBV18	CASSGNGDTEAFF	TGTGCCAGCTCAGGGAACGGGGACACTGAAGCTTTCTTT
TRBJ1-1	few	.	TRBV7-3	CASSDYSVNTEAFF	TGTGCCAGCAGCGATTATTCCGTGAACACTGAAGCTTTCTTT
TRBJ1-4	few	TRBD1	TRBV6-1	CASSTAGQGLEEKLFF	TGTGCCAGCAGTACAGCCGGACAGGGACTAGAAGAAAAACTGTTTTTT
TRBJ2-5	many	.	TRBV5-8	CASSFRVQETQYF	TGTGCCAGCAGCTTCAGGGTCCAAGAGACCCAGTACTTC
TRBJ2-7	many	TRBD2	TRBV4-1	CASSQGSGRGSYEQYF	TGCGCCAGCAGCCAAGGTAGCGGGAGGGGTTCCTACGAGCAGTACTTC
TRBJ2-3	many	.	TRBV24-1	CATSADRDTQYF	TGTGCCACCAGTGCGGACAGAGATACGCAGTATTTT
TRBJ1-5	many	.	TRBV6-1	CASSDDFSNQPQHF	TGTGCCAGCAGTGACGACTTTAGCAATCAGCCCCAGCATTTT
TRBJ2-2	.	.	TRBV4-1	CASSLGVLWQDTGELFF	TGCGCCAGCAGCCTGGGCGTTCTGTGGCAGGACACCGGGGAGCTGTTTTTT
TRBJ1-1	few	TRBD1	TRBV10-1	CASSETTGDTEAFF	TGCGCCAGCAGTGAGACCACAGGGGACACTGAAGCTTTCTTT
TRBJ2-5	.	TRBD2	TRBV2	CASSREGQETQYF	TGTGCCAGCAGCAGGGAGGGGCAAGAGACCCAGTACTTC
TRBJ1-5	many	.	TRBV7-2	CASSLNGVQPQHF	TGTGCCAGCAGCTTAAATGGCGTTCAGCCCCAGCATTTT
TRBJ2-2	many	.	TRBV9	CASSAEGHTGELFF	TGTGCCAGCAGCGCGGAGGGGCACACCGGGGAGCTGTTTTTT
TRBJ2-1	.	TRBD1	TRBV24-1	CATSDSPGQGPYNEQFF	TGTGCCACCAGTGATTCCCCGGGACAGGGGCCCTACAATGAGCAGTTCTTC
TRBJ2-5	.	TRBD2	TRBV15	CATSRALAGAGAQYF	TGTGCCACCAGCAGAGCACTAGCGGGGGCCGGGGCCCAGTACTTC
TRBJ1-2	many	.	TRBV4-1	CASSQEQTGSAYGYTF	TGCGCCAGCAGCCAAGAGCAAACAGGGAGTGCGTATGGCTACACCTTC